What follows are 30 T cell receptor beta chains derived from one specimen sequenced in a study of blood T cell repertoires in COVID-19. Profiling relied on immunoSEQ multiplex PCR, and the TCRdb table lists in-frame clones only, not all of them. The profile covers about 42,000 clones, with roughly 81% appearing a single time and roughly 13% taken by the ten largest. Sequences were obtained from peripheral blood. The source of these receptors is a woman aged 70-85 years in a cohort sampled during active COVID-19.

The sample holds one count of this clone. The chain uses TRBV28 and TRBJ2-1; D remains unclear. CDR1 and CDR2 (germline): MDHEN, SYDVKM. This CDR3 spans 12 amino acids. V gave up 3 bases and J gave up 5 bases, with 5 bases separating them. CDR3 sequence (DNA): TGTGCCAGCAGTTTGGCGGACAATGAGCAGTTCTTC. Its protein is CASSLADNEQFF.

This clone is termed medium-sized. The chain recombines TRBV4-2 with TRBJ2-7; TRBD2 aligns across 10 bases. Trimming took 0 bases from V and 4 from J; bases not matched to a gene: 6. The length of the CDR3 is 16 residues. The germline V gene encodes CDR1 LGHNA and CDR2 YNFKEQ. CDR3 residues: CASSQDGTSASYEQYF. In nucleotides, the CDR3 is TGTGCCAGCAGCCAAGATGGGACTAGCGCCAGTTACGAGCAGTACTTC.

This clone was recorded only once. The chain employs TRBV27 and TRBJ1-2, with TRBD1 matching 9 bases. V trimming: 4 bases; J trimming: 6 bases; junction bases outside the gene matches: 6. This CDR3 comprises 14 residues. Germline V gene lookup returns CDR1 MNHEY and CDR2 SMNVEV (reference sequence). In nucleotides, the CDR3 is TGTGCCAGCAGTTCCGGGACAGGGCTTGATGGCTACACCTTC. It codes for CASSSGTGLDGYTF.

The chain combines TRBV4-3 with TRBJ2-7; TRBD2 agrees at 10 bases. J was trimmed by 7 bases and V by 1 base; bases with no gene match: 10. The length of the CDR3 is 16 residues. The germline V gene has CDR1 LGHNA and CDR2 YSLEER. The CDR3 bases are TGCGCCAGCAGCCAAGGAGGGGGACTAGCGTCGGGGGAGCAGTACTTC. Translating gives CASSQGGGLASGEQYF.

The V and J genes are TRBV10-3 and TRBJ1-1; TRBD1 matches at 7 bases. Trimming cost V 4 bases and J 5 bases; bases outside gene matches: 7. Germline CDR1 reads ENHRY; CDR2 reads SYGVKD. The CDR3 totals 14 residues. The CDR3 sequence is CAISGQGGRTEAFF. In nucleotides, the CDR3 is TGTGCCATCAGTGGACAGGGTGGAAGGACTGAAGCTTTCTTT.

The J gene is TRBJ1-1, the V gene TRBV7-9, with unresolved D. Germline-derived CDR1 and CDR2 are SEHNR and FQNEAQ (reference sequence). Deletions cut 6 bases from V and 6 bases from J, with 14 bases between. The CDR3 length is 13 residues. In nucleotides, the CDR3 is TGTGCCAGCAGTTTGAACCCCAGGCCTGAAGCTTTCTTT. As protein: CASSLNPRPEAFF.

The chain carries TRBV2 and TRBJ2-3; TRBD2 matches 11 bases. Germline loops: CDR1 SNHLY, CDR2 FYNNEI. The CDR3 length is 15 residues. J gave up 1 base and V 7 bases, and 4 bases lay outside the gene matches. The CDR3 region has the DNA TGTGCCAGCACCGGGACTAGCGGACGCACAGATACGCAGTATTTT. It is translated as CASTGTSGRTDTQYF.

V gene TRBV13 combines with J gene TRBJ2-7, with 8 bases matching TRBD2. The CDR3 is 14 amino acids. J lost 6 bases, V lost 5 bases, and 9 bases had no gene match. CDR1 PRHDT and CDR2 FYEKMQ come from the germline V gene (reference sequence). CDR3 sequence: CASSPGLVGAEQYF. The CDR3 DNA reads TGTGCCAGCAGCCCGGGACTAGTGGGGGCCGAGCAGTACTTC.

The genes are TRBV3-1 (or the pseudogene TRBV3-2) and TRBJ2-2, with 12 positions matching TRBD2. V shed 3 bases, J shed 7 bases, and the junction held 18 bases outside the gene matches. From germline, CDR1 is LGHDT and CDR2 YNNKEL (reference sequence). This CDR3 is 20 amino acids long. The CDR3 bases are TGTGCCAGCAGCCATACTCTAACCCGGAGGACTAGCGGGATTGGCGGGGAGCTGTTTTTT. Encoded protein: CASSHTLTRRTSGIGGELFF.

V is TRBV2 and J is TRBJ2-1; 12 positions agree with TRBD2. Germline CDR1 reads SNHLY; CDR2 reads FYNNEI. The CDR3 consists of 18 residues. The V and J ends lost 5 bases and 3 bases, in that order; junction bases with no gene match: 11. This CDR3 reads CASSPQLPSGRDYNEQFF. DNA for the CDR3: TGTGCCAGCAGTCCTCAACTGCCTAGCGGGAGGGACTACAATGAGCAGTTCTTC.

V is TRBV10-2 and J is TRBJ2-7; 10 positions agree with TRBD2. The V and J ends lost 7 bases and 4 bases, in that order; junction bases with no gene match: 10. CDR3 size: 15 residues. Germline V gene data show CDR1 as WSHSY and CDR2 as SAAADI. The CDR3 here is CASKDTAGGPYEQYF. Here the CDR3 DNA reads TGCGCCAGCAAGGACACAGCGGGAGGGCCGTACGAGCAGTACTTC.

This chain joins TRBV18 and TRBJ2-7, with TRBD1 matching over 7 bases. This CDR3 region has 14 residues. Germline-derived CDR1 and CDR2 are KGHSH and LQKENI. V trimming: 0 bases; J trimming: 3 bases; junction bases outside the gene matches: 2. The CDR3: CASSPPGGLYEQYF. The CDR3 nucleotides are TGTGCCAGCTCACCACCAGGGGGCCTCTACGAGCAGTACTTC.

V usage is TRBV27 and J usage is TRBJ2-7; TRBD2 matches 10 bases. V gave up 5 bases and J gave up 1 base; unmatched junction bases: 2. This CDR3 region has 14 residues. The germline gives CDR1 MNHEY, CDR2 SMNVEV (reference sequence). CDR3: CASSHSGRSYEQYF. CDR3 DNA: TGTGCCAGCAGTCATAGCGGGAGGTCCTACGAGCAGTACTTC.

This clone was counted a single time. The chain carries TRBV6-2 or TRBV6-3 and TRBJ2-3; 11 bases match TRBD2. V trimming: 9 bases; J trimming: 5 bases; junction bases outside the gene matches: 4. The germline gives CDR1 MNHEY, CDR2 SVGEGT. This CDR3 contains 13 residues. The CDR3 DNA follows: TGTGCCAGTAGCGGGAGGGTGCGAGATACGCAGTATTTT. Amino acids: CASSGRVRDTQYF.

The V and J genes are TRBV11-2 and TRBJ2-3; the D gene is possibly TRBD1 (5 bases). This CDR3 has 13 residues. Between the trimmed V and J ends, which lost 2 bases and 5 bases, there was a span of 8 bases. The germline CDR1 and CDR2 sequences are SGHAT and FQNNGV. The CDR3 DNA reads as TGTGCCAGCAGCTTAATAGGGGTAGATACGCAGTATTTT. As protein: CASSLIGVDTQYF.

The chain carries TRBV28 and TRBJ2-7, with D perhaps matching TRBD1 (6 bases). From germline, CDR1 is MDHEN and CDR2 SYDVKM. The CDR3 spans 14 residues. V gave up 6 bases and J gave up 3 bases, with 15 bases separating them. The DNA for the CDR3 is TGTGCCAGCAGCCCTCACGACAGGAACTACGAGCAGTACTTC. Translated: CASSPHDRNYEQYF. The full variable domain, rest sourced from reference TRBV28 and TRBJ2-7, is DVKVTQSSRYLVKRTGEKVFLECVQDMDHENMFWYRQDPGLGLRLIYFSYDVKMKEKGDIPEGYSVSREKKERFSLILESASTNQTSMYLCASSPHDRNYEQYFGPGTRLTVT.

This clone was found a few times. This chain connects TRBV6-5 to TRBJ2-1; TRBD2 is a possible D gene (6 bases). Germline V gene sequence: CDR1 MNHEY, CDR2 SVGAGI. The V gene lost 4 bases and the J gene lost 7 bases, with 11 bases spanning the gap. The CDR3 covers 13 residues. In DNA form, the CDR3 reads TGTGCCAGCAGTTCCCGGAGGGGTAATGAGCAGTTCTTC. Translating it yields CASSSRRGNEQFF.

This chain connects TRBV19 to TRBJ2-7; D gene uncertain. This CDR3 has 11 residues. Germline CDR1 LNHDA, CDR2 SQIVND (reference sequence). The ends were cut back, 4 bases at V and 2 bases at J, with 3 bases in the middle. CDR3 loop: CASSTTYEQYF. The CDR3 nucleotides read TGTGCCAGTAGTACTACCTACGAGCAGTACTTC.

This chain links TRBV28 with TRBJ2-1; a possible D gene is TRBD2 (5 bases). Trimming left V 2 bases short and J 9 bases short, with 11 bases between. This CDR3 has 13 residues. CDR1 and CDR2 from the germline V gene are MDHEN and SYDVKM. The CDR3 protein is CASSLPGRLEQFF. CDR3 nucleotide sequence: TGTGCCAGCAGTTTACCGGGGAGACTTGAGCAGTTCTTC. The full variable domain, completed using reference TRBV28 and TRBJ2-1, is DVKVTQSSRYLVKRTGEKVFLECVQDMDHENMFWYRQDPGLGLRLIYFSYDVKMKEKGDIPEGYSVSREKKERFSLILESASTNQTSMYLCASSLPGRLEQFFGPGTRLTVL.

This chain connects TRBV21-1 to TRBJ2-3; the table's D call TRBD2 went unverified against the DNA. TRBV21-1 is a recognized pseudogene. There are 17 residues in the CDR3. For the CDR3, the DNA is TGTGCCAGCAGCTTGATAAAGCCCCACGTTACTATGCATACGCAGTATTTT. Protein product: CASSLIKPHVTMHTQYF.

The gene calls are TRBV9 and TRBJ2-5; 7 bases fit TRBD1. The CDR3 consists of 15 residues. V shed 2 bases, J shed 0 bases, and the junction held 4 bases outside the gene matches. CDR1 SGDLS and CDR2 YYNGEE come from the germline V gene. The CDR3 reads CASSVGTVYQETQYF. The DNA of the CDR3 is TGTGCCAGCAGCGTGGGGACAGTGTACCAAGAGACCCAGTACTTC.

This chain joins TRBV18 and TRBJ2-4; no firm D call. The CDR3 covers 15 residues. CDR1 and CDR2 (germline): KGHSH, LQKENI. The V gene lost 3 bases and the J gene lost 0 bases, with 9 bases spanning the gap. The CDR3 bases are TGTGCCAGCTCACCCACAGTCGGAGCCAAAAACATTCAGTACTTC. Translating gives CASSPTVGAKNIQYF.

The chain links TRBV27 to TRBJ2-5, with TRBD1 matching over 11 bases. V was clipped by 7 bases and J by 1 base; unmatched bases: 5. From germline, CDR1 is MNHEY and CDR2 SMNVEV (reference sequence). The CDR3 extends over 15 amino acids. The CDR3 coding sequence is TGTGCCAGCACCCCGGGACAGGGGGGCCAAGAGACCCAGTACTTC. Translating gives CASTPGQGGQETQYF.

This rearrangement joins TRBV10-3 to TRBJ1-2; 11 positions agree with TRBD1. CDR3 length: 14 residues. The germline gives CDR1 ENHRY, CDR2 SYGVKD. V dropped 6 bases and J dropped 8; count of bases not matched to a gene: 8. The CDR3: CAISRGQGARGYTF. CDR3 sequence (DNA): TGTGCCATCAGCCGCGGACAGGGGGCGAGAGGCTACACCTTC.

The chain links TRBV6-1 to TRBJ2-1, with 10 bases fitting TRBD2. Germline V gives CDR1 MNHNS, CDR2 SASEGT. J was trimmed by 8 bases and V by 1 base; bases with no gene match: 17. This CDR3 has 19 amino acids. The CDR3 loop is CASSEGSSGSSWGIDEQFF. DNA of the CDR3: TGTGCCAGCAGTGAAGGTTCTAGCGGGAGCAGTTGGGGCATCGATGAGCAGTTCTTC.

This chain uses TRBV5-4 with TRBJ2-1, with 13 nucleotides matching TRBD2. With 4 bases clipped from V and 4 bases from J, the junction kept 8 bases outside the gene matches. Germline V gene data show CDR1 as SGHNT and CDR2 as YYREEE (reference sequence). The CDR3 is 17 residues long. CDR3 sequence: CASSRGLAGVEYNEQFF. As DNA, the CDR3 is TGTGCCAGCAGCCGTGGACTAGCGGGAGTGGAATACAATGAGCAGTTCTTC.

J is TRBJ1-3 and V is TRBV18, with D maybe TRBD1 (5 bases). The germline V and J ends were trimmed by 4 bases and 3 bases, with 10 bases remaining between them. The CDR3 runs 14 residues. Germline V gives CDR1 KGHSH, CDR2 LQKENI. The CDR3 coding sequence is TGTGCCAGCTCACAGGGGTTCGATGGAAACACCATATATTTT. Translated, it gives CASSQGFDGNTIYF.

The chain combines TRBV3-1 (or the pseudogene TRBV3-2) with TRBJ2-1, with 11 bases that match TRBD2. Trimming cost V 1 base and J 9 bases; bases outside gene matches: 2. Germline-derived CDR1 and CDR2 are LGHDT and YNNKEL (reference sequence). The CDR3 has 14 amino acids. The CDR3 here is CASSQVSGRVEQFF. The CDR3 nucleotides are TGTGCCAGCAGCCAAGTTAGCGGGAGGGTTGAGCAGTTCTTC.

The chain joins TRBV3-1 (or the pseudogene TRBV3-2) to TRBJ2-7, with 8 bases fitting TRBD2. The V gene end was trimmed by 4 bases and the J gene end by 7 bases; junction bases not matched to a gene: 9. CDR1 and CDR2 (germline): LGHDT, YNNKEL (reference sequence). This CDR3 comprises 14 residues. The CDR3 loop is CASSPRGAGDEQYF. CDR3 sequence (DNA): TGTGCCAGCAGCCCCCGTGGAGCGGGAGATGAGCAGTACTTC.

V gene TRBV6-2 or TRBV6-3 combines with J gene TRBJ2-7; 14 bases agree with TRBD2. This CDR3 spans 16 amino acids. The trim removed 4 bases at V and 4 bases at J, leaving 6 bases unmatched. Germline-derived CDR1 and CDR2 are MNHEY and SVGEGT. In DNA, the CDR3 is TGTGCCAGCAGTTCCGGGACTAGCGGGAGTGTTTACGAGCAGTACTTC. The encoded protein is CASSSGTSGSVYEQYF.